Detailed here is one T cell receptor beta chain. The germline gene is not matched at one end of the junction; a read error may be the cause. TCRdb keeps only in-frame clones here, not all; method: immunoSEQ multiplex PCR. Of more than 200,000 clones listed, around nine tenths are singletons. These data are taken from a study of blood T cell repertoires in COVID-19. The clonotype comes from a woman in her 40s who had recovered from COVID-19. Material: peripheral blood.

In DNA form, the CDR3 reads TGTGCCGGCAGCCAAGAGGGGGGGGTCCTGGTTGATGAGCAGTTCTTC. This encodes CAGSQEGGVLVDEQFF. The chain employs TRBV4-2 and TRBJ2-1, with D perhaps matching TRBD2 (7 bases). There are 16 residues in the CDR3. The germline V gene encodes CDR1 LGHNA and CDR2 YNFKEQ.